This TCR beta chain was sequenced for a study of identifying expanded T cells in peripheral blood. Study conclusions and caveats: Variance in clone template counts between roughly 2-week samples significantly increased with total template count across all healthy donors. Technical replicates showed around 1.2 changed clones; two weeks 15 to 20; four weeks 19.

No infections or other immune events were documented during collection. Generated by immunoSEQ multiplex PCR, the TCRdb table keeps only in-frame clones and is missing some. The sample includes over 100,000 clones, around 89% of them seen just once. CDR1 and CDR2 from the germline V gene are MGHDK and SYGVNS. V was trimmed by 4 bases and J by 0 bases, leaving 8 bases between them. The CDR3 totals 14 residues. This clone was detected ten times or more. What it binds is unknown. This TCR was sampled from a person aged 18 to 75 in good health. The rearrangement links TRBV25-1 to TRBJ2-3; possibly TRBD1 for D (5 bases). The sequenced sample was blood. The DNA of the CDR3 is TGTGCCAGCAGTGCACAGGAAAGCACAGATACGCAGTATTTT. Translated, it gives CASSAQESTDTQYF.